The 23 T cell receptor beta chains in this list originate from one sample, sequenced in a study of vaccination and CD4 T cells after COVID-19. Treatment defined: 10-day PBMC culture with coronavirus spike peptide pools or control peptides (ViraFEST assay). No antigens are known for them. With the Oncomine TCR Beta short-read assay, DNA from cultured CD4+ T cells was sequenced. TCRdb processed the PCR reads anew with MiXCR; each CDR3 protein has one entry. Of over 10,000 distinct CDR3 sequences in the sample, around 48% were seen once. The sequencing input was CD4+ T cells from blood, cultured in vitro. These receptors were taken from a human donor who had recovered from COVID-19.

The V call is TRBV20-1, the J call TRBJ2-3; D gene ambiguous. The CDR3 is 14 amino acids. The V and J ends lost 0 bases and 0 bases respectively, with 7 bases between them. The germline V gene encodes CDR1 DFQATT and CDR2 SNEGSKA (reference sequence). Here the CDR3 reads CSARDPRSTDTQYF. In nucleotides, the CDR3 is TGCAGTGCTAGAGATCCCAGGAGCACAGATACGCAGTATTTT.

Only a few counts were recorded for this clonotype. The chain uses TRBV15 and TRBJ2-2; tentative D call: TRBD1 (6 bases). Germline V gene sequence: CDR1 LNHNV, CDR2 YYDKDF (reference sequence). The V end lost 6 bases, the J end lost 1 base, and 9 bases lay between the germline ends. The CDR3 length is 14 residues. The CDR3 spells CATRTGQNTGELFF. In nucleotides, the CDR3 is TGTGCCACCAGGACAGGACAGAACACCGGGGAGCTGTTTTTT.

This chain links TRBV5-5 with TRBJ1-5; no clear D gene. The V gene's germline CDR1 is SGHKS and CDR2 YYEKEE (reference sequence). V dropped 0 bases and J dropped 3 bases, with 7 bases sitting between them. The CDR3 contains 14 residues. The CDR3 sequence is CASSLGVDNQPQHF. CDR3 DNA: TGTGCCAGCAGCTTGGGGGTTGACAATCAGCCCCAGCATTTT.

CDR3 DNA: TGTGCCTGGAGTTCCGGGACTAGCGGGAGGCTAGATGAGCAGTTCTTC. Its protein product is CAWSSGTSGRLDEQFF. The chain recombines TRBV30 with TRBJ2-1, with 15 positions matching TRBD2. Germline assignment: CDR1 GTSNPN and CDR2 SVGIG (reference sequence). This CDR3 is 16 amino acids long. V lost 2 bases, J lost 8 bases, and 7 bases stayed unmatched.

The V call is TRBV20-1, the J call TRBJ2-3; D may be TRBD2 (5 bases). Trimming took off 6 bases at V and 7 bases at J, with 14 bases between the two ends. Germline loops: CDR1 DFQATT, CDR2 SNEGSKA (reference sequence). CDR3 length: 12 residues. CDR3 in DNA: TGCAGTGCCACCTCGGGAACACATACGCAGTATTTT. This gives the protein CSATSGTHTQYF.

The chain couples TRBV7-2 to TRBJ2-2, with D possibly being TRBD2 (6 bases). The CDR3 extends over 16 amino acids. The V end was cut by 2 bases, the J end by 5 bases, with 15 bases between. Germline V gene sequence: CDR1 SGHTA, CDR2 FQGNSA. The CDR3 DNA reads as TGTGCCAGCAGCTTAAGGTTCGGGGACTCGACCGGGGAGCTGTTTTTT. Protein product: CASSLRFGDSTGELFF.

This clonotype was counted between two and nine times. V is TRBV6-4 and J is TRBJ2-5, with no clear D. V was shortened by 4 bases and J by 4 bases, with 10 bases between the two germline ends. Germline-derived CDR1 and CDR2 are MRHNA and SNTAGT. The CDR3 is 13 residues long. In nucleotides, the CDR3 is TGTGCCAGCAGTGTTATTACGGGAGAGACCCAGTACTTC. It yields the protein CASSVITGETQYF.

This clonotype was seen a handful of times. The rearrangement links TRBV19 to TRBJ1-2; 8 bases agree with TRBD1. The CDR3 loop spans 15 amino acids. Germline lookup yields CDR1 LNHDA and CDR2 SQIVND (reference sequence). V dropped 6 bases and J dropped 7; count of bases not matched to a gene: 13. The CDR3 DNA sequence: TGTGCCAGTAGCAGGGGGCGCCTCGGGGTTACTGGCTACACCTTC. Translated: CASSRGRLGVTGYTF. The full variable domain, its missing parts supplied by reference TRBV19 and TRBJ1-2, is DGGITQSPKYLFRKEGQNVTLSCEQNLNHDAMYWYRQDPGQGLRLIYYSQIVNDFQKGDIAEGYSVSREKKESFPLTVTSAQKNPTAFYLCASSRGRLGVTGYTFGSGTRLTVV.

The chain has TRBV7-8 and TRBJ2-2; D not resolved. The germline gives CDR1 SGHVS, CDR2 FQNEAQ. Trimming removed 5 bases from V and 4 bases from J, with 11 bases in between. The length of the CDR3 is 14 residues. CDR3 nucleotides: TGTGCCAGCAGCCTAGACCGAACCACCGGGGAGCTGTTTTTT. Amino acid sequence: CASSLDRTTGELFF.

The chain carries TRBV7-2 and TRBJ2-7; D possibly corresponds to TRBD1 (6 bases). Between the trimmed V and J ends, which lost 4 bases and 5 bases, there was a span of 12 bases. This CDR3 contains 13 residues. Per germline, CDR1 SGHTA and CDR2 FQGNSA. CDR3 coding DNA: TGTGCCAGCAGCTCCCTGAACAGGGACGAGCAGTACTTC. Translated: CASSSLNRDEQYF.

This clonotype was counted a few times. This rearrangement joins TRBV20-1 to TRBJ1-4; 9 nucleotides align to TRBD1. The V gene end was trimmed by 4 bases and the J gene end by 5 bases; junction bases not matched to a gene: 5. Germline CDR1 and CDR2: DFQATT and SNEGSKA (reference sequence). The CDR3 consists of 14 residues. The CDR3 nucleotides read TGCAGTGCTATATTACAGGGGGCCAATGAAAAACTGTTTTTT. This gives the protein CSAILQGANEKLFF.

The J gene is TRBJ2-3, the V gene TRBV4-2; possible D gene TRBD1, 6 bases. This CDR3 is built from 17 residues. The V and J ends lost 4 bases and 4 bases respectively, with 21 bases between them. Germline V CDR1 and CDR2: LGHNA, YNFKEQ. This chain's CDR3 is CASSRNIQGFQADTQYF. As DNA, the CDR3 is TGTGCCAGCAGCCGGAATATACAGGGCTTTCAGGCAGATACGCAGTATTTT.

For the CDR3, the DNA is TGCAGTGCGGGCCGAGGCGGGGGAAACAATGAGCAGTTCTTC. Translating it yields CSAGRGGGNNEQFF. The rearrangement uses TRBV20-1 and TRBJ2-1, with 7 nucleotides matching TRBD2. Germline trimming cut 6 bases from V and 5 bases from J; bases unmatched to any gene: 10. The CDR3 covers 14 residues. CDR1 and CDR2 from the germline V gene are DFQATT and SNEGSKA (reference sequence).

CDR3 nucleotides: TGTGCCAGCAGCTTAGATCGGGGCGGGAGCGGCGAGCAGTACTTC. It is translated as CASSLDRGGSGEQYF. V usage is TRBV7-9 and J usage is TRBJ2-7, with TRBD2 matching 7 bases. With 1 base clipped from V and 6 bases from J, the junction kept 9 bases outside the gene matches. The CDR3 spans 15 residues. Germline CDR1 reads SEHNR; CDR2 reads FQNEAQ (reference sequence).

V usage is TRBV6-1 and J usage is TRBJ2-5, with 9 bases matching TRBD2. The CDR3 runs 16 residues. V was clipped by 0 bases and J by 1 base; unmatched bases: 3. Germline V gene data show CDR1 as MNHNS and CDR2 as SASEGT. The CDR3 DNA is TGTGCCAGCAGTGAAGCGCCTAGCGGGGTCCAAGAGACCCAGTACTTC. Translation: CASSEAPSGVQETQYF.

This clonotype was found a few times. J is TRBJ2-2 and V is TRBV7-8; D is unresolved. The CDR3 has 13 amino acids. The V gene's germline CDR1 is SGHVS and CDR2 FQNEAQ. V lost 4 bases and J lost 1, with 4 bases in between. The CDR3 here is CASSYQNTGELFF. The CDR3 nucleotides are TGTGCCAGCAGCTACCAGAACACCGGGGAGCTGTTTTTT.

This clonotype came up a few times. This chain joins TRBV7-9 and TRBJ1-2; D possibly corresponds to TRBD1 (6 bases). V was pared by 0 bases and J by 8 bases, with 10 bases between. The CDR3 contains 13 residues. Looked up from germline, CDR1 is SEHNR and CDR2 is FQNEAQ (reference sequence). CDR3 in amino acids: CASSLAGGRGYTF. The CDR3 region has the DNA TGTGCCAGCAGCTTAGCCGGGGGCCGGGGCTACACCTTC. Full variable domain (missing parts from reference TRBV7-9 and TRBJ1-2): DTGVSQNPRHKITKRGQNVTFRCDPISEHNRLYWYRQTLGQGPEFLTYFQNEAQLEKSRLLSDRFSAERPKGSFSTLEIQRTEQGDSAMYLCASSLAGGRGYTFGSGTRLTVV.

The chain recombines TRBV7-9 with TRBJ1-2; no reliable D call. V lost 5 bases, J lost 3 bases, and 13 bases lay in between. The V gene's germline CDR1 is SEHNR and CDR2 FQNEAQ (reference sequence). The length of the CDR3 is 14 residues. CDR3 sequence reads: CASSETGRYYGYTF. For the CDR3, the DNA is TGTGCCAGCAGCGAAACGGGGAGATACTATGGCTACACCTTC.

The chain's CDR3 is CASTDPYQPQHF. Written as DNA, the CDR3 is TGTGCCAGCACCGATCCGTATCAGCCCCAGCATTTT. J is TRBJ1-5 and V is TRBV6-1; D is undetermined. This CDR3 has 12 amino acids. V lost 7 bases and J 5 bases, leaving 9 bases between the germline ends. Germline-derived CDR1 and CDR2 are MNHNS and SASEGT.

The rearrangement joins TRBV4-1 to TRBJ2-2; TRBD1 might be the D (5 bases). CDR1 and CDR2 from the germline V gene are MGHRA and YSYEKL. There are 14 residues in the CDR3. The ends were cut back, 7 bases at V and 3 bases at J, with 12 bases in the middle. CDR3 in amino acids: CASMGPADTGELFF. Here the CDR3 DNA reads TGCGCCAGCATGGGGCCAGCCGACACCGGGGAGCTGTTTTTT.

The V and J genes are TRBV7-2 and TRBJ2-4; tentatively, D is TRBD1 (5 bases). The CDR3 is 15 amino acids. CDR1 and CDR2 (germline): SGHTA, FQGNSA. V was cut by 0 bases and J by 9 bases, with 15 bases left in between. CDR3 loop: CASSLAVGARGIQYF. The CDR3 DNA sequence: TGTGCCAGCAGCTTAGCGGTAGGGGCCAGAGGCATTCAGTACTTC.

This chain joins TRBV30 and TRBJ2-7, with a possible D match to TRBD2 (6 bases). Trimming stripped 5 bases from V and 3 bases from J, with 17 bases between. This CDR3 is built from 14 residues. Germline CDR1 GTSNPN, CDR2 SVGIG (reference sequence). The CDR3 reads CAWDTGVFNYEQYF. The CDR3 region has the DNA TGTGCCTGGGATACGGGAGTTTTTAACTACGAGCAGTACTTC.

The chain has TRBV6-5 and TRBJ2-3; 7 positions agree with TRBD1. Germline V CDR1 and CDR2: MNHEY, SVGAGI. V was clipped by 4 bases and J by 6 bases; unmatched bases: 10. The CDR3 is 15 residues long. This chain's CDR3 is CASSSGTANMDTQYF. The CDR3 coding sequence is TGTGCCAGCAGTTCCGGGACAGCTAATATGGATACGCAGTATTTT.